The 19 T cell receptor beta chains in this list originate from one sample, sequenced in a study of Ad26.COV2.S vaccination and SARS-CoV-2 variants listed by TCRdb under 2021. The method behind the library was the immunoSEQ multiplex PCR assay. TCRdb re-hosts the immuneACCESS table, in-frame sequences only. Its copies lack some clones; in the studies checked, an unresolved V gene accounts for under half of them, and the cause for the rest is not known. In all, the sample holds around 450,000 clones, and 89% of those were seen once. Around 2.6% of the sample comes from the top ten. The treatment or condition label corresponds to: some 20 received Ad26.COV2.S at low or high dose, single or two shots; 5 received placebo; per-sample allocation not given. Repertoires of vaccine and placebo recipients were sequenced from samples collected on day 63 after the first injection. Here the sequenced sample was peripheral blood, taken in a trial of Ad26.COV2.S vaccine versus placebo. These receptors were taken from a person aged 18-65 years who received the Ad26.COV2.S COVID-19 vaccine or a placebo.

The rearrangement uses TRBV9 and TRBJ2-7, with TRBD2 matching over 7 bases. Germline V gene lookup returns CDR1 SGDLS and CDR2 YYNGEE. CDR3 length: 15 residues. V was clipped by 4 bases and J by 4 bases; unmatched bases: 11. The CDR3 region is CASSPNWGGFYEQYF. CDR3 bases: TGTGCCAGCAGCCCAAATTGGGGGGGGTTTTACGAGCAGTACTTC.

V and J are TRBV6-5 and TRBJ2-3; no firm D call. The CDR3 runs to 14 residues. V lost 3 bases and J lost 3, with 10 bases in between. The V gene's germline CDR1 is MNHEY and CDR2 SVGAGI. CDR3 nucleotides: TGTGCCAGCAGTTATTTGCTCGAGACAGATACGCAGTATTTT. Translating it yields CASSYLLETDTQYF.

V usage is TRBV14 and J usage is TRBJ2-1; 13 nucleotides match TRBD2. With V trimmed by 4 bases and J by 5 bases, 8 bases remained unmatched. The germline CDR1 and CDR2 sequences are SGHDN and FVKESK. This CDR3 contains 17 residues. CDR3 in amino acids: CASSRWTSGGRDNEQFF. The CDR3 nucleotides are TGTGCCAGCAGCCGCTGGACTAGCGGGGGTAGGGACAATGAGCAGTTCTTC.

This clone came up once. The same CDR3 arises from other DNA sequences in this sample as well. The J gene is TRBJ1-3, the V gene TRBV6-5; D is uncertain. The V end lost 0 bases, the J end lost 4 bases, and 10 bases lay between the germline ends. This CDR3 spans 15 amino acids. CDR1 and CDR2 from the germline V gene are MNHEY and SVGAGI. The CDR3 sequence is CASSYSRQTGNTIYF. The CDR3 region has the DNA TGTGCCAGCAGTTACTCGCGTCAGACGGGAAACACCATATATTTT.

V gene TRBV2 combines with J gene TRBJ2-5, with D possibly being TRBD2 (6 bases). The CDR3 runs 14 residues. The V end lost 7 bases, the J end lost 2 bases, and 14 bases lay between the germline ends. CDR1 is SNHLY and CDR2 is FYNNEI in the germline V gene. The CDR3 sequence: CASNLIAEQETQYF. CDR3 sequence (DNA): TGTGCCAGCAACCTAATAGCGGAGCAAGAGACCCAGTACTTC. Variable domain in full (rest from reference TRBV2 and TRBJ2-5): EPEVTQTPSHQVTQMGQEVILRCVPISNHLYFYWYRQILGQKVEFLVSFYNNEISEKSEIFDDQFSVERPDGSNFTLKIRSTKLEDSAMYFCASNLIAEQETQYFGPGTRLLVL.

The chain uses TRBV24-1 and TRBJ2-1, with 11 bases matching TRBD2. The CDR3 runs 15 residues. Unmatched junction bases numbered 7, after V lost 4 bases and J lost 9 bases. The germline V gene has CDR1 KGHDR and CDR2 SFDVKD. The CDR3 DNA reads TGTGCCACCAGTGAAACTAGCGGGAGATATAGTGAGCAGTTCTTC. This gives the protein CATSETSGRYSEQFF.

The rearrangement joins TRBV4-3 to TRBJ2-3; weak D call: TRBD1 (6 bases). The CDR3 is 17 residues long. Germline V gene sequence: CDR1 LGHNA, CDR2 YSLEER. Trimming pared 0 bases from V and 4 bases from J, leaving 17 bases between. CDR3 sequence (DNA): TGCGCCAGCAGCCAAGATTTCCGGGCAGGGGATCCAGATACGCAGTATTTT. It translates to CASSQDFRAGDPDTQYF.

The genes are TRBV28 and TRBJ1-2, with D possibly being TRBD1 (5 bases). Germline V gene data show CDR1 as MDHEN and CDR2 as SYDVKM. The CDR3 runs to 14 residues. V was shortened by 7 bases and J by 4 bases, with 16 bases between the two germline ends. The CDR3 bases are TGTGCCAGCACCAATGTAGGGGTTCCCTATGGCTACACCTTC. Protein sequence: CASTNVGVPYGYTF.

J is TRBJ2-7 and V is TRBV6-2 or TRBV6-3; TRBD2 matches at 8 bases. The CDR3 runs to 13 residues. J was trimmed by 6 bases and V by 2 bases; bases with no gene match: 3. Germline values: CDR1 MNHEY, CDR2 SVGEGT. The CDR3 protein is CASSYRAGAEQYV. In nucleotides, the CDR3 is TGTGCCAGCAGTTACAGAGCGGGAGCCGAGCAGTACGTC.

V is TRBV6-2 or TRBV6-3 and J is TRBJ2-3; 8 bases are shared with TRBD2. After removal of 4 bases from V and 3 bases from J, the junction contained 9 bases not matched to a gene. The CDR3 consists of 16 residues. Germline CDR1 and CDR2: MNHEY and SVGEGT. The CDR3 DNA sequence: TGTGCCAGCAGTTCCCGACTAGCGCTGTTGACAGATACGCAGTATTTT. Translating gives CASSSRLALLTDTQYF.

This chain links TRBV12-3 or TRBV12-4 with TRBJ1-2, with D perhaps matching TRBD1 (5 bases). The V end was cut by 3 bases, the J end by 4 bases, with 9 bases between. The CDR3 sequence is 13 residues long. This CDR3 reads CASSFRQGYGYTF. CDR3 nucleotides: TGTGCCAGCAGTTTCCGGCAGGGCTATGGCTACACCTTC.

This CDR3 is CASSVSGQGNYGYTF. CDR3 sequence (DNA): TGTGCCAGCAGCGTATCAGGACAGGGGAACTATGGCTACACCTTC. The V gene is TRBV9, the J gene TRBJ1-2; 9 positions match TRBD1. Germline V gene lookup returns CDR1 SGDLS and CDR2 YYNGEE. This CDR3 is built from 15 residues. The J segment lost 2 bases and the V segment lost 1 base, leaving 3 bases of the junction unmatched.

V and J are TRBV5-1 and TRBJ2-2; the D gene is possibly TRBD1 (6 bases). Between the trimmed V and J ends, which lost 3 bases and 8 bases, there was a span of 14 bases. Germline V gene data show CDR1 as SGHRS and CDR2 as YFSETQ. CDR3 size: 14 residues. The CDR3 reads CASSSNTGSGELFF. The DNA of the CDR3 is TGCGCCAGCAGCTCCAATACAGGGTCGGGGGAGCTGTTTTTT.

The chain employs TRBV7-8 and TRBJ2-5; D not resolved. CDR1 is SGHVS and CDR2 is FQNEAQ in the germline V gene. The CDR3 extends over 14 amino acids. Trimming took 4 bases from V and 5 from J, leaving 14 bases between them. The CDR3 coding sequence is TGTGCCAGCAGCTCTACTGACCGGGTGGAGACCCAGTACTTC. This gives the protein CASSSTDRVETQYF.

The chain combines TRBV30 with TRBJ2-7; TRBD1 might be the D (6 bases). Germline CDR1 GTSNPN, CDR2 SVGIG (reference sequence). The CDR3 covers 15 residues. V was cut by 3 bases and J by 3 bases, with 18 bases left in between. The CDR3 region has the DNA TGTGCCTGGAGCCCCAGAGGGAAAGGGGGCTACGAGCAGTACGTC. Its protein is CAWSPRGKGGYEQYV.

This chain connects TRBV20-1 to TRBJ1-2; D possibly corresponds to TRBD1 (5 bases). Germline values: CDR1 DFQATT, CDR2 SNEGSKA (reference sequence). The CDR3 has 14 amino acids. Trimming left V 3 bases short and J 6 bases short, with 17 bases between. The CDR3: CSASPRGEVHGYTF. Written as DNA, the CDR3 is TGCAGTGCTAGTCCCCGAGGGGAGGTCCATGGCTACACCTTC.

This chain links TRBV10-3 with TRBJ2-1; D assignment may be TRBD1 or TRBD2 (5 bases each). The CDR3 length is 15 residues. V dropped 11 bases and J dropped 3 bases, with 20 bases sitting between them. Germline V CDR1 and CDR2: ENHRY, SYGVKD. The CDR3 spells CASKRDPGNYNEQFF. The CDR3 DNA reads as TGTGCCTCGAAACGGGACCCGGGGAACTACAATGAGCAGTTCTTC.

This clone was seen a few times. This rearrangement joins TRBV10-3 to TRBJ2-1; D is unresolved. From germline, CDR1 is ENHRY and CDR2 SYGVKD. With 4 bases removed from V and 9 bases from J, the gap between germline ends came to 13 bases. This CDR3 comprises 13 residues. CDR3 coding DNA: TGTGCCATCAGTGGGGCCACCCTGAGTGAGCAGTTCTTC. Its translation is CAISGATLSEQFF.

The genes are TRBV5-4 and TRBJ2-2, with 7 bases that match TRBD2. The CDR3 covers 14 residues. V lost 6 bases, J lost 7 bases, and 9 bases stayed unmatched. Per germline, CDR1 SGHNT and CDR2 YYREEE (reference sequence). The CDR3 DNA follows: TGTGCCAGCACCTCGGGACTAAGTAGCGGGGAGCTGTTTTTT. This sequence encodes CASTSGLSSGELFF.